These 16 T cell receptor beta chains originate from one sample sequenced in a study of T cells expressing NK-cell markers. TCRdb re-called the 5' RACE reads and shows each CDR3 protein once, DNA omitted. The table gives approximately 550,000 distinct CDR3 sequences; the top ten clones make up less than 4.5% of it. The specimen sequenced was blood T cells: a sorted CD56 or NKG2C T cell subset, CD4+ or CD8+ T cells, or bulk PBMC T cells (not recorded which). All receptors come from a man between 18 and 35 years old in good health.

The rearrangement uses TRBV7-3 and TRBJ2-2. CDR3 length equals 15 residues. In germline, CDR1 is SGHTA, CDR2 FQGTGA. CDR3 loop: CASSLVGDATGELFF.

The chain couples TRBV11-2 to TRBJ2-1. The CDR3 consists of 14 residues. Looked up from germline, CDR1 is SGHAT and CDR2 is FQNNGV. The CDR3 is CASSFGTTHNEQFF.

This chain joins TRBV3-1 and TRBJ2-1; TCRdb picks TRBD1, but there is no DNA to check that call. Germline V gives CDR1 LGHDT, CDR2 YNNKEL (reference sequence). The CDR3 sequence is 14 residues long. The CDR3 sequence is CASSQSQGEDEQFF.

The V call is TRBV7-2, the J call TRBJ2-5. The CDR3 extends over 13 amino acids. Germline CDR1 and CDR2: SGHTA and FQGNSA. The CDR3 sequence is CASSPKPGETQYF.

The chain combines TRBV21-1 with TRBJ1-4; TCRdb indicates TRBD1, and absent DNA this call remains unverified. TRBV21-1 is an annotated pseudogene. The CDR3 has 13 residues. CDR3 residues: CASRDRPNEKLFF.

The V and J genes are TRBV29-1 and TRBJ2-5; TCRdb calls TRBD1, which cannot be checked without DNA. The CDR3 is made up of 13 amino acids. Germline V gives CDR1 SQVTM, CDR2 ANQGSEA. The CDR3 spells CSVGAGSTGTQYF. The full variable domain, rest sourced from reference TRBV29-1 and TRBJ2-5, is SAVISQKPSRDICQRGTSLTIQCQVDSQVTMMFWYRQQPGQSLTLIATANQGSEATYESGFVIDKFPISRPNLTFSTLTVSNMSPEDSSIYLCSVGAGSTGTQYFGPGTRLLVL.

V and J are TRBV4-1 and TRBJ2-1; TCRdb's assignment of TRBD1 cannot be checked, as there is no DNA. The CDR3 contains 15 residues. The V gene's germline CDR1 is MGHRA and CDR2 YSYEKL. The CDR3 sequence is CASSPRTVSYNEQFF.

This chain joins TRBV29-1 and TRBJ2-1; TCRdb's D call, TRBD2, is unchecked because there is no DNA. The CDR3 sequence is 13 residues long. CDR1 and CDR2 from the germline V gene are SQVTM and ANQGSEA. The CDR3 here is CSGGPSGGNEQFF.

The genes are TRBV7-9 and TRBJ1-2. Germline CDR1 and CDR2: SEHNR and FQNEAQ (reference sequence). CDR3 size: 12 residues. CDR3 sequence reads: CASSLGPSGYTF.

The chain couples TRBV7-9 to TRBJ1-1; TCRdb calls TRBD1, which cannot be checked without DNA. The V gene's germline CDR1 is SEHNR and CDR2 FQNEAQ (reference sequence). CDR3 size: 14 residues. CDR3 sequence: CASSLIGGNTEAFF. The whole variable domain, remainder taken from reference TRBV7-9 and TRBJ1-1, is DTGVSQNPRHKITKRGQNVTFRCDPISEHNRLYWYRQTLGQGPEFLTYFQNEAQLEKSRLLSDRFSAERPKGSFSTLEIQRTEQGDSAMYLCASSLIGGNTEAFFGQGTRLTVV.

The V and J genes are TRBV5-6 and TRBJ2-1; the D call from TCRdb, TRBD2, cannot be confirmed without DNA. Germline V gene lookup returns CDR1 SGHDT and CDR2 YYEEEE. CDR3 length: 12 residues. The CDR3 sequence: CASRASGNEQFF.

The chain employs TRBV5-6 and TRBJ1-2. The germline CDR1 and CDR2 sequences are SGHDT and YYEEEE. The CDR3 runs to 15 residues. This chain's CDR3 is CASSLVSGANYGYTF.

This chain connects TRBV29-1 to TRBJ2-7; lacking DNA, the TRBD1 call made by TCRdb goes unchecked. Germline V gives CDR1 SQVTM, CDR2 ANQGSEA. CDR3 length: 13 amino acids. The chain's CDR3 is CSVRTGHPHEQYF.

This chain connects TRBV4-1 to TRBJ2-1; TCRdb indicates TRBD2, and absent DNA this call remains unverified. This CDR3 has 11 amino acids. In germline, CDR1 is MGHRA, CDR2 YSYEKL. The CDR3 reads CASRGGYEQFF.

The chain joins TRBV7-9 to TRBJ2-3. There are 13 residues in the CDR3. The germline CDR1 and CDR2 sequences are SEHNR and FQNEAQ (reference sequence). The CDR3 spells CASSLQEQNTQYF. Drawing the rest from reference TRBV7-9 and TRBJ2-3, the complete variable domain is DTGVSQNPRHKITKRGQNVTFRCDPISEHNRLYWYRQTLGQGPEFLTYFQNEAQLEKSRLLSDRFSAERPKGSFSTLEIQRTEQGDSAMYLCASSLQEQNTQYFGPGTRLTVL.

The chain is built from TRBV5-1 and TRBJ1-1. Germline lookup yields CDR1 SGHRS and CDR2 YFSETQ. The CDR3 contains 16 residues. Here the CDR3 reads CASSLGRERANTEAFF.